The rows below give T cell receptor beta chains drawn from one sample of a study of Graves' ophthalmopathy and Graves' hyperthyroidism. TCRdb itself ran the multiplex PCR reads through MiXCR, one entry per CDR3 protein. The sample has 200,000 to 300,000 distinct CDR3 sequences; less than 55% are singletons. Sequencing was performed on peripheral blood. The receptors were gathered from an adult man with Graves' ophthalmopathy. Each CDR3 is given with its conserved first and last residue. D genes are given only for firm matches. Clone size, where shown, is once, few, many, or a class for clones that have expanded.

abundance	d_gene	v_gene	j_gene	CDR3nt	CDR3aa
.	TRBD1	TRBV10-3	TRBJ2-7	TGTGCCATCAGTGAGTCGAGTGGTAGGGGGCGTATCTACGAGCAGTACTTC	CAISESSGRGRIYEQYF
.	.	TRBV7-9	TRBJ2-7	TGTGCCAGCAGCCGAGGGGCCTATGGGTACGAGCAGTACTTC	CASSRGAYGYEQYF
.	.	TRBV28	TRBJ2-6	TGTGCCAGCAGCCCCCAGGGGGGGAACGGGGCCAACGTCCTGACTTTC	CASSPQGGNGANVLTF
.	.	TRBV7-2	TRBJ1-2	TGTGCCAGCAGCTTAATCTCCGGGGGGTACGGCTACACCTTC	CASSLISGGYGYTF
few	.	TRBV25-1	TRBJ1-2	TGTGCCAGCAGTGAATTATACAGCCCTAACTATGGCTACACCTTC	CASSELYSPNYGYTF
.	TRBD1	TRBV4-3	TRBJ2-6	TGCGCCAGCAGCCATCCGGGACAGGGACCCTCTGGGGCCAACGTCCTGACTTTC	CASSHPGQGPSGANVLTF
.	.	TRBV7-2	TRBJ1-1	TGTGCCGGCAGCTTGGGCGGGGGGGGCACTGAAGCTTTCTTT	CAGSLGGGGTEAFF
.	.	TRBV5-1	TRBJ2-7	TGCGCCAGCAGCCAAGAGCTCGGCAGGTCTCAGCAGTACTTC	CASSQELGRSQQYF
.	.	TRBV12-3/TRBV12-4	TRBJ1-1	TGTGCCAGCAGCAAGGGGGGGATTCGGAACACTGAAGCTTTCTTT	CASSKGGIRNTEAFF
.	TRBD1	TRBV12-3/TRBV12-4	TRBJ2-7	TGTGCCAGCTCTTTTCCGCCGGGACAGGGGATGTACGAGCAGTACTTC	CASSFPPGQGMYEQYF
many	.	TRBV10-1	TRBJ1-5	TGCGCCAGCAGTGCCGACAGACAGCCCCAGCATTTT	CASSADRQPQHF
few	.	TRBV29-1	TRBJ2-5	TGCAGCGTTGATCCCCGGGACAACACTGAAGAGACCCAGTACTTC	CSVDPRDNTEETQYF
.	.	TRBV4-1	TRBJ1-2	TGCGCCAGCAGCCAAGATCCTTCGGCCGACTATGGCTACACCTTC	CASSQDPSADYGYTF
.	TRBD1	TRBV19	TRBJ1-1	TGTGCCAGTAGCACAGGGGTGTGGGTGAACACTGAAGCTTTCTTT	CASSTGVWVNTEAFF
few	.	TRBV9	TRBJ2-6	TGTGCCAGCAGCTTCCTCCTCTCTGGGGCCAACGTCCTGACTTTC	CASSFLLSGANVLTF
.	TRBD1	TRBV9	TRBJ1-3	TGTGCCAGCAGCCTCGGCCAGGGGGCAAACACCATATATTTT	CASSLGQGANTIYF
.	.	TRBV7-2	TRBJ1-2	TGTGCCAGCAGCCCGGGGGGTTCGGATTATGGCTACACCTTC	CASSPGGSDYGYTF
.	.	TRBV2	TRBJ2-7	TGTGCCAGCAGTTTAGCGTCGGCGGGTAGCGTTACCTACGAGCAGTACTTC	CASSLASAGSVTYEQYF
few	.	TRBV7-9	TRBJ2-7	TGTGCCAGCAGCTTAGGCGAGGGTGACTACGAGCAGTACTTC	CASSLGEGDYEQYF
.	.	TRBV2	TRBJ2-6	TGTGCCAGCAGTGAAGGCGCAGGGGCCAGCTCTGGGGCCAACGTCCTGACTTTC	CASSEGAGASSGANVLTF
.	.	TRBV20-1	TRBJ1-5	TGCAGTGCTAGATCAACAGGGATCGGATATGGCAATCAGCCCCAGCATTTT	CSARSTGIGYGNQPQHF